Following are 10 T cell receptor beta chains from one sample sequenced in a study of T cell responses to AZD1222 COVID-19 vaccine. The protocol was immunoSEQ multiplex PCR, while the TCRdb copy is restricted to in-frame clones and leaves out a portion. Here the sample spans 45,000 to 65,000 clones, roughly 89% being singletons. Sequencing used peripheral blood, obtained 28 days after the second AZD1222 dose. The receptors here all came from an adult who received the AZD1222 COVID-19 vaccine.

The rearrangement uses TRBV5-1 and TRBJ1-1; possibly TRBD1 for D (5 bases). Trimming pared 4 bases from V and 5 bases from J, leaving 15 bases between. CDR1 and CDR2 from the germline V gene are SGHRS and YFSETQ. The CDR3 is 14 residues long. The CDR3 DNA is TGCGCCAGCAGCCCCAAAGTCGGGGGGACTGAAGCTTTCTTT. Protein: CASSPKVGGTEAFF. Full variable domain (outside the CDR3, taken from reference TRBV5-1 and TRBJ1-1): KAGVTQTPRYLIKTRGQQVTLSCSPISGHRSVSWYQQTPGQGLQFLFEYFSETQRNKGNFPGRFSGRQFSNSRSEMNVSTLELGDSALYLCASSPKVGGTEAFFGQGTRLTVV.

V usage is TRBV28 and J usage is TRBJ2-7; D might be TRBD1 or TRBD2, each matching 5 bases. CDR1 and CDR2 from the germline V gene are MDHEN and SYDVKM. Between the trimmed V and J ends, which lost 3 bases and 5 bases, there was a span of 14 bases. The CDR3 runs 14 residues. The CDR3 spells CASSFNPGRDEQYF. In DNA form, the CDR3 reads TGTGCCAGCAGTTTTAACCCGGGACGCGACGAGCAGTACTTC.

This clone appeared a single time. The rearrangement joins TRBV2 to TRBJ2-2; 12 bases align to TRBD1. The CDR3 covers 15 residues. Trimming at V came to 0 bases and at J to 9 bases, leaving 2 bases not matched to a gene. Germline-derived CDR1 and CDR2 are SNHLY and FYNNEI. The CDR3 here is CASSEAGTGGWELFF. The CDR3 bases are TGTGCCAGCAGTGAAGCAGGGACAGGGGGCTGGGAGCTGTTTTTT.

V is TRBV7-2 and J is TRBJ2-2, with a weak D call TRBD1 (6 bases). CDR3 length: 15 residues. The ends were cut back, 2 bases at V and 5 bases at J, with 12 bases in the middle. The germline gives CDR1 SGHTA, CDR2 FQGNSA. The CDR3 protein is CASSLTGKGTGELFF. The CDR3 bases are TGTGCCAGCAGCTTAACAGGGAAAGGAACCGGGGAGCTGTTTTTT.

The J gene is TRBJ2-7, the V gene TRBV19; D may be TRBD1 (5 bases). Trimming cost V 3 bases and J 0 bases, with 9 bases left between them. The germline gives CDR1 LNHDA, CDR2 SQIVND (reference sequence). The CDR3 length is 14 residues. CDR3 in DNA: TGTGCCAGTAGTATGGGAACAGGCTCCTACGAGCAGTACTTC. Protein sequence: CASSMGTGSYEQYF.

This clone occurred once. This chain uses TRBV28 with TRBJ1-2; no clear D gene. The CDR3 contains 13 residues. With 4 bases removed from V and 4 bases from J, the gap between germline ends came to 10 bases. Germline CDR1 is MDHEN and CDR2 is SYDVKM. CDR3 DNA: TGTGCCAGCAGTTCAGGAACAATCTATGGCTACACCTTC. This sequence encodes CASSSGTIYGYTF.

The rearrangement uses TRBV5-1 and TRBJ2-6, with D tentatively TRBD1 or TRBD2 (5 bases each). V lost 2 bases, J lost 1 base, and 13 bases lay in between. The CDR3 contains 17 residues. In germline, CDR1 is SGHRS, CDR2 YFSETQ. This chain's CDR3 is CASSFRGVGSGANVLTF. CDR3 bases: TGCGCCAGCAGCTTTCGAGGGGTCGGGTCTGGGGCCAACGTCCTGACTTTC.

The chain combines TRBV7-8 with TRBJ2-1; 7 nucleotides line up with TRBD2. Germline trimming cut 2 bases from V and 7 bases from J; bases unmatched to any gene: 5. Germline-derived CDR1 and CDR2 are SGHVS and FQNEAQ. The length of the CDR3 is 14 residues. CDR3 in DNA: TGTGCCAGCAGCTTAATACCGGGAGGTAATGAGCAGTTCTTC. Translation: CASSLIPGGNEQFF.

The V call is TRBV10-2, the J call TRBJ2-7, with 8 nucleotides matching TRBD2. The V and J ends lost 3 bases and 4 bases, in that order; junction bases with no gene match: 8. This CDR3 contains 15 residues. Germline V CDR1 and CDR2: WSHSY, SAAADI. CDR3 amino acids: CASSESAGAVYEQYF. CDR3 DNA: TGCGCCAGCAGTGAATCAGCGGGAGCGGTGTACGAGCAGTACTTC.

The chain recombines TRBV19 with TRBJ2-7, with 9 nucleotides matching TRBD1. This CDR3 comprises 14 residues. V was pared by 5 bases and J by 6 bases, with 8 bases of the junction left unmatched. CDR1 and CDR2 from the germline V gene are LNHDA and SQIVND (reference sequence). DNA for the CDR3: TGTGCCAGTAGTGCGGACAGGGGCTCGGGCGAGCAGTACTTC. This gives the protein CASSADRGSGEQYF.